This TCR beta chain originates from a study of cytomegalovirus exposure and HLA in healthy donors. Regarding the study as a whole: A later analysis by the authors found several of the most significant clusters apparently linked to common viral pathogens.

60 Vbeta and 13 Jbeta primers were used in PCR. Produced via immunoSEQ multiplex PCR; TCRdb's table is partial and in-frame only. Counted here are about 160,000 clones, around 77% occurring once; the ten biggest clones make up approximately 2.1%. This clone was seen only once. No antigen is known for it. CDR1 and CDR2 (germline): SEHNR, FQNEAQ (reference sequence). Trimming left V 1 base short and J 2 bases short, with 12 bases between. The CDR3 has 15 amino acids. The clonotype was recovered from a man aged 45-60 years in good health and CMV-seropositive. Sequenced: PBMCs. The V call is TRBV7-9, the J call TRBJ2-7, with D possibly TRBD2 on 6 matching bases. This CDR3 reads CASSLGLGGTYEQYF. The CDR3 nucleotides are TGTGCCAGCAGCTTAGGGTTGGGCGGGACCTACGAGCAGTACTTC.